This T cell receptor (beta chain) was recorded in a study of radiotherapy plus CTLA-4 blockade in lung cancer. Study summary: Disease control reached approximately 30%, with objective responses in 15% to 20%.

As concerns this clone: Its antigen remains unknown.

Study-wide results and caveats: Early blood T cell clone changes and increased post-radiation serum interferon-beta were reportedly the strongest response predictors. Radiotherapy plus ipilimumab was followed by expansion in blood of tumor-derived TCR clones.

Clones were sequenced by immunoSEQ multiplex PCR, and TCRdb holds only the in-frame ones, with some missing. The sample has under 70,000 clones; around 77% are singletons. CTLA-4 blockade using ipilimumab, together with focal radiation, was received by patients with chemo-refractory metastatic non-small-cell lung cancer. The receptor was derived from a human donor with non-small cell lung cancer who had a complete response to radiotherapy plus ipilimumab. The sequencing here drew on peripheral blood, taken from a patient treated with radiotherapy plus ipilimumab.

CDR3 amino acids: CASSVYRDGQNYGYTF. In DNA form, the CDR3 reads TGTGCCAGCAGTGTATACAGGGACGGTCAAAACTATGGCTACACCTTC. The chain combines TRBV2 with TRBJ1-2; the D gene is possibly TRBD1 (6 bases). Trimming removed 4 bases from V and 2 bases from J, with 17 bases in between. CDR3 length: 16 amino acids. Germline V gene data show CDR1 as SNHLY and CDR2 as FYNNEI.